This T cell receptor beta chain originates from a study of beta chain features in type 1 diabetes. With regard to this clone: Its antigen is currently unknown.

Findings and caveats of the study: There were fewer insertions and more deletions at the VDJ junctions of type 1 diabetes patients.

Expressed TCRB transcripts were sequenced after all isolated RNA was converted to cDNA. The method was immunoSEQ multiplex PCR; TCRdb's version includes in-frame clones alone and lacks a portion of them. The repertoire includes around 150,000 clones, around 7% of them detected once, and 1.4% sits in the top ten. Sampling consisted of one heparinised blood draw per donor, averaging about 116 mL. Germline assignment: CDR1 SEHNR and CDR2 FQNEAQ (reference sequence). This CDR3 contains 17 residues. Trimming left V 4 bases short and J 5 bases short, with 20 bases between. The clonotype originates from a woman in her twenties or thirties in good health. The rearrangement joins TRBV7-9 to TRBJ1-4; a weak D match, TRBD1 (5 bases). What was sequenced was central memory CD4+ T cells from blood. Here the CDR3 reads CASSSYGDSLENEKLFF. CDR3 bases: TGTGCCAGCAGCTCCTACGGGGACTCTCTAGAGAATGAAAAACTGTTTTTT.